This TCR beta chain was sequenced in a study of blood T cell repertoires in COVID-19 (dated by TCRdb to the early 2020s). Turning to the overall study: Collaborator samples came from the United States, Italy and Spain and covered acute and convalescent phases of COVID-19. The sample metadata nearly always contained a de-identified subject ID, COVID-19 status, age in years and sex. The material from the prospective study consisted of cDNA or gDNA derived from T cells, B-cell-depleted T cells, or PBMCs. Subjects who had been exposed to COVID-19, were actively infected with it, or had recovered from it provided the deeply sampled blood TCRbeta repertoires that made up the dataset. The samples were drawn from two sources: the first 160 participants of the ongoing ImmuneRACE study, and 1,254 subjects contributed by 6 global collaborators. HLA class I and class II types, where available, came from metadata supplied by the sample provider rather than from assay-based typing. The repertoires were released in a freely available public database intended as a resource for research on the immune response to SARS-CoV-2.

The collaborating institutions used their own protocols to collect whole blood in K2EDTA tubes. For TCRbeta analysis, collaborator samples were shipped as frozen whole blood, as isolated PBMCs, or as DNA extracted from either sample type. TCRbeta CDR3 regions were amplified from genomic DNA using the immunoSEQ Assay, a bias-controlled multiplex PCR. For the original study's pipeline: The number of nucleated cells in each sample was estimated from the amplification of reference gene primers within the assay. To quantify the absolute abundance of each unique TCRbeta CDR3 rearrangement, sequence reads were collapsed and filtered. Productive Simpson clonality was computed per sample as the square root of Simpson's diversity index over productive rearrangements. In its TCRdb copy, this immuneACCESS table keeps in-frame sequences only and misses some clones. Where compared with another copy, unresolved V genes explain less than half of these, and the others have no known cause. That table is the source of V, J and clone size, and D and trimming were worked out from the DNA. The sample profile shows 150,000 to 200,000 clones; roughly nine tenths of them were found once. Less than 3% of the sample is taken by the ten largest.

Ends trimmed: V by 3 bases, J by 6 bases; bases unmatched to a gene: 11. The CDR3 has 16 amino acids, counting the end cysteine and phenylalanine. Only the CDR3 region is kept as DNA, spanning 48 bases read in frame from base 1. The CDR1 and CDR2 encoded by the germline V gene are SGHTA and FQGTGA. General study outcomes and caveats: How much clinical and demographic metadata was included differed by source and by participant, and the metadata was provided uncurated.

This clone was observed a few times. What this receptor recognizes is not known. Per-base quality was not reported, and no clone a single base away is much larger than it. Sample: peripheral blood. The chain employs TRBV7-3 and TRBJ2-1, with 7 bases in between that match TRBD1. The TCR originated in a man aged 55 to 70 with acute or convalescent COVID-19. Read as DNA, the sequence is TGTGCCAGCAGCTTGGCACCCGGGACAGCAATCAATGAGCAGTTCTTC. The resulting protein is CASSLAPGTAINEQFF.